Following are 18 T cell receptor beta chains from one sample sequenced in a study of identical twins. TCRdb reanalysed the 5' RACE reads using MiXCR and keeps one entry per CDR3 protein. Of 250,000 to 350,000 distinct CDR3 sequences listed, about 8% are singletons. This same sample was also part of a study on yellow fever vaccine responses in identical twins.

Specimen: memory (CD45RO+) T cells sorted from blood. These receptors all stem from a woman in her late teens or twenties in good health.

Here the CDR3 reads CASSIGRVSETQYF. For the CDR3, the DNA is TGTGCCAGTAGCATCGGACGGGTGTCTGAGACCCAGTACTTC. This chain connects TRBV19 to TRBJ2-5, with D unresolved. Germline loops: CDR1 LNHDA, CDR2 SQIVND (reference sequence). The CDR3 is made up of 14 amino acids. V shed 6 bases and J shed 5 bases, with 16 bases lying between them.

This clonotype was observed a handful of times. The V gene is TRBV7-7, the J gene TRBJ2-7, with TRBD1 identical over 9 bases. J lost 5 bases, V lost 2 bases, and 19 bases had no gene match. CDR1 SSHAT and CDR2 FNYEAQ come from the germline V gene (reference sequence). This CDR3 has 19 amino acids. The CDR3 is CASSLNCSTGQGVCHEQYF. DNA of the CDR3: TGTGCCAGCAGCTTAAACTGTAGTACGGGACAGGGTGTTTGCCACGAGCAGTACTTC.

The chain recombines TRBV20-1 with TRBJ1-6, with D tentatively TRBD1 (6 bases). The CDR3 has 12 amino acids. Germline values: CDR1 DFQATT, CDR2 SNEGSKA (reference sequence). This chain's CDR3 is CIPGRGNSPLHF. The CDR3 bases are TGCATTCCTGGCAGGGGAAATTCACCCCTCCACTTT.

This clonotype was counted ten times or more. This chain links TRBV5-1 with TRBJ1-4; no reliable D call. Trimming took 0 bases from V and 1 from J, leaving 7 bases between them. The CDR3 contains 15 residues. In germline, CDR1 is SGHRS, CDR2 YFSETQ. The CDR3 region has the DNA TGCGCCAGCAGCTTGGCACTGGGAACTAATGAAAAACTGTTTTTT. This sequence encodes CASSLALGTNEKLFF.

The sample holds many counts of this clonotype. This chain connects TRBV6-5 to TRBJ1-5; TRBD1 might be the D (6 bases). Germline CDR1 reads MNHEY; CDR2 reads SVGAGI. The CDR3 covers 14 residues. V gave up 4 bases and J gave up 4 bases, with 11 bases separating them. CDR3 sequence: CASSSVDRNQPQHF. In DNA, the CDR3 is TGTGCCAGCAGTTCCGTAGACAGGAATCAGCCCCAGCATTTT.

This clonotype has only a few counts. The chain recombines TRBV6-1 with TRBJ1-2; D not resolved. This CDR3 region has 14 residues. CDR1 is MNHNS and CDR2 is SASEGT in the germline V gene. Trimming left V 5 bases short and J 0 bases short, with 10 bases between. CDR3 loop: CASSLTASNYGYTF. The CDR3 DNA is TGTGCCAGCAGTCTTACAGCCTCTAACTATGGCTACACCTTC.

In this sample, this clonotype turned up a few times. The chain combines TRBV6-1 with TRBJ1-3; possible D gene TRBD1, 6 bases. V gave up 6 bases and J gave up 2 bases, with 14 bases separating them. The CDR3 covers 15 residues. The V gene's germline CDR1 is MNHNS and CDR2 SASEGT. CDR3 nucleotides: TGTGCCAGCAGCAAAGGGGCAGGGGCTGGAAACACCATATATTTT. Protein: CASSKGAGAGNTIYF.

In its sample, this clonotype was seen many times. The chain combines TRBV4-1 with TRBJ1-6, with D possibly matching TRBD1 (5 bases). Deletions cut 0 bases from V and 7 bases from J, with 10 bases between. Per the germline V gene, CDR1 is MGHRA and CDR2 is YSYEKL. There are 15 residues in the CDR3. CDR3 nucleotides: TGCGCCAGCAGCCAAGAAAGTGGGGCAAATTCACCCCTCCACTTT. It yields the protein CASSQESGANSPLHF.

The chain carries TRBV24-1 and TRBJ2-1, with 8 nucleotides matching TRBD2. Germline CDR1 and CDR2: KGHDR and SFDVKD. Germline trimming cut 0 bases from V and 8 bases from J; bases unmatched to any gene: 8. The CDR3 has 16 residues. The CDR3 coding sequence is TGTGCCACCAGTGATTTGTCGGTTAGCGGGATTTATGAGCAGTTCTTC. Translated: CATSDLSVSGIYEQFF.

This clonotype was picked up one time. The junction departs from the called germline gene at one end, perhaps through a read error. V gene TRBV10-2 combines with J gene TRBJ2-5; D may be TRBD2 (7 bases). The V gene's germline CDR1 is WSHSY and CDR2 SAAADI. The CDR3 loop spans 18 amino acids. The CDR3 reads CATRGSVAGVGVQETRYF. CDR3 in DNA: TGCGCCACCAGGGGCTCGGTAGCGGGCGTGGGAGTACAAGAGACCCGGTACTTC.

This clonotype was seen only a few times. The chain joins TRBV28 to TRBJ2-5; the match to TRBD2 covers 11 bases. The junction had 8 bases not matched to a gene; V was cut back by 2 bases and J by 0 bases. The germline V gene has CDR1 MDHEN and CDR2 SYDVKM. The CDR3 has 18 residues. The CDR3 DNA reads TGTGCCAGCAGTTTAGGGCTAGCGGGAGGAAATTACCAAGAGACCCAGTACTTC. Amino acids: CASSLGLAGGNYQETQYF.

This clonotype appeared many times. The J gene is TRBJ1-5, the V gene TRBV6-1; D gene uncertain. V was clipped by 6 bases and J by 4 bases, with 4 bases between them. Per germline, CDR1 MNHNS and CDR2 SASEGT. This CDR3 spans 11 amino acids. This CDR3 is CASSANQPQHF. DNA of the CDR3: TGTGCCAGCAGCGCTAATCAGCCCCAGCATTTT.

Many counts were recorded for this clonotype. This chain links TRBV12-3 or TRBV12-4 with TRBJ2-5, with D maybe TRBD2 (7 bases). The V end was cut by 5 bases, the J end by 2 bases, with 15 bases between. This CDR3 region has 15 residues. In nucleotides, the CDR3 is TGTGCCAGCAGTCCGCGGGGGCGCTTTCAAGAGACCCAGTACTTC. Translated: CASSPRGRFQETQYF.

This clonotype has ten or more counts. The gene calls are TRBV10-3 and TRBJ2-1; D assignment may be TRBD1 or TRBD2 (5 bases each). Germline values: CDR1 ENHRY, CDR2 SYGVKD. The CDR3 sequence is 18 residues long. Trimming removed 7 bases from V and 0 bases from J, with 22 bases in between. CDR3 protein: CAIKPAEGPANSYNEQFF. The CDR3 nucleotides read TGTGCCATCAAACCGGCAGAGGGGCCCGCAAACTCCTACAATGAGCAGTTCTTC.

V is TRBV20-1 and J is TRBJ2-2, with unresolved D. Germline CDR1 is DFQATT and CDR2 is SNEGSKA (reference sequence). The CDR3 length is 13 residues. V was clipped by 3 bases and J by 7 bases, with 12 bases between them. CDR3 region: CSASISDHGELFF. Written as DNA, the CDR3 is TGCAGTGCTAGTATATCGGATCACGGGGAGCTGTTTTTT.

This clonotype has a handful of counts. This chain connects TRBV6-1 to TRBJ1-2; 7 nucleotides agree with TRBD1. The CDR3 covers 14 residues. The germline gives CDR1 MNHNS, CDR2 SASEGT. V shed 5 bases, J shed 3 bases, and the junction held 6 bases outside the gene matches. The CDR3 here is CASSRGGTDYGYTF. CDR3 coding DNA: TGTGCCAGCAGTCGCGGCGGGACAGACTATGGCTACACCTTC.

The chain links TRBV5-4 to TRBJ2-7; TRBD1 matches at 10 bases. After removal of 1 base from V and 6 bases from J, the junction contained 4 bases not matched to a gene. CDR1 and CDR2 from the germline V gene are SGHNT and YYREEE (reference sequence). The length of the CDR3 is 14 residues. The CDR3 here is CASSLRQGAGEQYF. DNA of the CDR3: TGTGCCAGCAGCTTGAGACAGGGGGCAGGCGAGCAGTACTTC.

This clonotype has a count of ten or more. V and J are TRBV5-1 and TRBJ2-4; the D gene is possibly TRBD2 (6 bases). V gave up 3 bases and J gave up 7 bases, with 20 bases separating them. This CDR3 has 16 amino acids. Germline CDR1 reads SGHRS; CDR2 reads YFSETQ. CDR3 in amino acids: CASSWGGDDILNIQYF. The CDR3 DNA sequence: TGCGCCAGCAGCTGGGGAGGAGACGATATTCTTAACATTCAGTACTTC.